This T cell receptor beta chain was found in a study of blood T cell repertoires in COVID-19. Study context: Acute-phase and convalescent COVID-19 samples originated in the United States, Italy and Spain.

Profiled with immunoSEQ multiplex PCR; TCRdb holds only in-frame clones, not every one. This table holds more than 300,000 clones, 85% to 95% found once. The germline V and J ends were trimmed by 8 bases and 0 bases, with 13 bases remaining between them. The CDR3 is 15 amino acids. Germline values: CDR1 SNHLY, CDR2 FYNNEI. This chain joins TRBV2 and TRBJ1-4; D might be TRBD1 (5 bases). The receptor's source is a woman under 40 who had been exposed to COVID-19. Material for sequencing was PBMCs or T cells enriched from blood (not recorded which). The DNA for the CDR3 is TGTGCCAGCCGGGGGGAAAGGGCAACTAATGAAAAACTGTTTTTT. It encodes CASRGERATNEKLFF.